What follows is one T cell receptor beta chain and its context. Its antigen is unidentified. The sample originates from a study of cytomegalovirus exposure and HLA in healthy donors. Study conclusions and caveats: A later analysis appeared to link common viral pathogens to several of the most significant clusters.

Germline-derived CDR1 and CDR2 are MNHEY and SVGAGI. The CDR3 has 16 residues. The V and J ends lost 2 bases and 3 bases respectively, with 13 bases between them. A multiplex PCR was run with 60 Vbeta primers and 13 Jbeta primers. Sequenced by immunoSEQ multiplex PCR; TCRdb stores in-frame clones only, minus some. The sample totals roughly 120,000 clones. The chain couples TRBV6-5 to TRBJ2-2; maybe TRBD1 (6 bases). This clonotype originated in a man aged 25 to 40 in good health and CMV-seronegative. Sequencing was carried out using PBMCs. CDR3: CASSYREGQYTGELFF. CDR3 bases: TGTGCCAGCAGTTACCGCGAAGGACAGTACACCGGGGAGCTGTTTTTT.